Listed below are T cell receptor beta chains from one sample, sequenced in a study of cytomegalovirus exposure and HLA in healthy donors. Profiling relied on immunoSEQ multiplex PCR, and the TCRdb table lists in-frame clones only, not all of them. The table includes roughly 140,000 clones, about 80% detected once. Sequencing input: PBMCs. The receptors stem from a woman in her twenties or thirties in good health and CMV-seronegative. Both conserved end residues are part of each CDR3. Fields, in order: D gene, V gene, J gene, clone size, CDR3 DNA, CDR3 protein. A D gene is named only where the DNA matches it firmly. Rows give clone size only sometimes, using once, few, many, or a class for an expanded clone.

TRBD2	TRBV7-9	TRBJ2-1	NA	TGTGCCAGCAGCTTAGATATAGCGGGGGGCCACAATGAGCAGTTCTTC	CASSLDIAGGHNEQFF
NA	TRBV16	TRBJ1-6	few	TGTGCCAGCAGCCCATTACCGGGAACTTATTCACCCCTCCACTTT	CASSPLPGTYSPLHF
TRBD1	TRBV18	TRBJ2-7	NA	TGTGCCAGCTCGACGGGTGGACAGGGCACGGACGAGCAGTACTTC	CASSTGGQGTDEQYF
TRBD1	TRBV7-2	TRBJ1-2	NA	TGTGCCAGCAGCCTCGGGCCCCCGGGACAGAACTATGGCTACACCTTC	CASSLGPPGQNYGYTF
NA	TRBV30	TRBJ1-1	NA	TGTGCCTGGAGTGTGGGGCAGAACACTGAAGCTTTCTTT	CAWSVGQNTEAFF
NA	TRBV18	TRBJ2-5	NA	TGTGCCAGCTCACCAACAGAAGAGACCCAGTACTTC	CASSPTEETQYF
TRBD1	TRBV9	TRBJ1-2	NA	TGTGCCAGCAGCGCCCGTCCCGGGACAGGAACCATAAACTATGGCTACACCTTC	CASSARPGTGTINYGYTF
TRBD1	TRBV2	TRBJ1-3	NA	TGTGCCAGCAGTGATCGAGGGGGCCTCTCTGGAAACACCATATATTTT	CASSDRGGLSGNTIYF
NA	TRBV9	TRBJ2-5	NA	TGTGCCAGCAGCGTAGCTTTGGCCCTCCAAGAGACCCAGTACTTC	CASSVALALQETQYF
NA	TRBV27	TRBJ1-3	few	TGTGCCAGCAGTTTTGCATCGGGTAAGCCTGGAAACACCATATATTTT	CASSFASGKPGNTIYF
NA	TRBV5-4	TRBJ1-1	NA	TGTGCCAGCAGCTTCGGAGCGAACACTGAAGCTTTCTTT	CASSFGANTEAFF
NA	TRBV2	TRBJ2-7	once	TGTGCCAGCAGTGACTCTCTCTCCTACGAGCAGTACTTC	CASSDSLSYEQYF
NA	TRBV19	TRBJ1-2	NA	TGTGCCAGTAGTAAGCAGGGACAAGCTAACTATGGCTACACCTTC	CASSKQGQANYGYTF
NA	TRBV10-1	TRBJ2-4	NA	TGCGCCAGCAGTGACCTGAGGAGCCAGGGCATTCAGTACTTC	CASSDLRSQGIQYF
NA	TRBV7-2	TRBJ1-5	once	TGTGCCAGCAGCCTGGGAGGGACCGCAAATCAGCCCCAGCATTTT	CASSLGGTANQPQHF
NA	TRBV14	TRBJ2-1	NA	TGTGCCAGCAGCCAATACCCGCCCCGCCGGAGCTCCTACAATGAGCAGTTCTTC	CASSQYPPRRSSYNEQFF
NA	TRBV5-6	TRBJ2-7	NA	TGTGCCAGCAGCTTGAGGCAGGGGTTCTCCTACGAGCAGTACTTC	CASSLRQGFSYEQYF
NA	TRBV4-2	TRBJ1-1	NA	TGTGCCAGCAGCCAAGATCTTAGAGACACTGAAGCTTTCTTT	CASSQDLRDTEAFF
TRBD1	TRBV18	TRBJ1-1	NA	TGTGCCAGCTCACCACGAGGGGGCCTGGAGAACACTGAAGCTTTCTTT	CASSPRGGLENTEAFF
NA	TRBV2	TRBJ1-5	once	TGTGCCAGCAGTGAAGCGCCCAGGCTGGGGGGACCCCAGCATTTT	CASSEAPRLGGPQHF
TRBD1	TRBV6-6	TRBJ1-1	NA	TGTGCCAGCAGTTACTCACAGGGGGCACGTTCGACTGAAGCTTTCTTT	CASSYSQGARSTEAFF
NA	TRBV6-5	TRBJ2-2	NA	TGTGCCAGCAGTTACCAGGGATTCGGCGGGGAGCTGTTTTTT	CASSYQGFGGELFF
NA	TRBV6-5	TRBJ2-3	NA	TGTGCCAGCCCCTGGCGGGCCGTTTTT	CASPWRAVF
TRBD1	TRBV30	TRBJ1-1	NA	TGTGCCTGGAGTGTGACAGGGGCGATGAGAGCTTTCTTT	CAWSVTGAMRAFF
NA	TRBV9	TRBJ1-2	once	TGTGCCAGCAGCGCCCAACGGTTAGCTAACTATGGCTACACCTTC	CASSAQRLANYGYTF
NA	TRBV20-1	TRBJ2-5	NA	TGCAGTGCTAGACAGGGGGAGACCCAGTACTTC	CSARQGETQYF
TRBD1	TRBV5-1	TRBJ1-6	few	TGCGCCAGCAGCAAAATACAGGGGGCCGATTCACCCCTCCACTTT	CASSKIQGADSPLHF
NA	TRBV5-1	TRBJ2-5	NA	TGCGCCAGCAGCCCGGACACACAAGAGACCCAGTACTTC	CASSPDTQETQYF
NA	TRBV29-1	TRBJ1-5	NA	TGCAGCGTCGGAGACAGTATCAATCAGCCCCAGCATTTT	CSVGDSINQPQHF
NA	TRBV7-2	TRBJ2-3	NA	TGTGCCAGCAGTGTCCGGGGTTCATGGACAGATACGCAGTATTTT	CASSVRGSWTDTQYF
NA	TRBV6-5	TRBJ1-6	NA	TGTGCCAGCAGTTACTTAGGAGCCCTAATAGATTCACCCCTCCACTTT	CASSYLGALIDSPLHF
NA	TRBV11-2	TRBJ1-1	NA	TGTGCCAGCAGCTTAGATCGAAAACTTGGGCAGAACACTGAAGCTTTCTTT	CASSLDRKLGQNTEAFF
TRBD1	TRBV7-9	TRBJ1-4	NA	TGTGCCAGCAGCTTAAGCAACCAACAGGGGGCGAACGCAAAACTGTTTTTT	CASSLSNQQGANAKLFF
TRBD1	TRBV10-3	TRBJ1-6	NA	TGTGCCATCAGGGACAGGGATTCCTATAATTCACCCCTCCACTTT	CAIRDRDSYNSPLHF
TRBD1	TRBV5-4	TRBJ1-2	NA	TGTGCCAGCAGCTCCGGACAGGCGCTCCATGGCTACACCTTC	CASSSGQALHGYTF
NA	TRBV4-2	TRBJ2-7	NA	TGTGCCAGCAGCCAGGCCGACTTCTACGAGCAGTACTTC	CASSQADFYEQYF
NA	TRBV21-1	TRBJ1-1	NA	TGTGCCAGCAGCAATAACCCCGACAGGGGGGCGGACACTGAAGCTTTCTTT	CASSNNPDRGADTEAFF
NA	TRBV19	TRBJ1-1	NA	TGTGCCAGTAACCCGACAGTAATGAACACTGAAGCTTTCTTT	CASNPTVMNTEAFF
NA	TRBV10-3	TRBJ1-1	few	TGTGCCATCAGTTTCGACAGTTCGAACACTGAAGCTTTCTTT	CAISFDSSNTEAFF
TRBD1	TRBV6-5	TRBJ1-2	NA	TGTGCCAGCAGTTACTCGGGGACAGGGAGGGTTGGGGGCTACACCTTC	CASSYSGTGRVGGYTF
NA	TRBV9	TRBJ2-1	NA	TGTGCCAGCAGCGTAGGAGTCGGGAGTGAGCAGTTCTTC	CASSVGVGSEQFF
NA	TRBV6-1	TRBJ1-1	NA	TGTGCCAGCAGTGAATTTATCAGGGGCCTCTTAGCTGAAGCTTTCTTT	CASSEFIRGLLAEAFF
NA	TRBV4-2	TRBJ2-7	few	TGTGCCAGCAGCCAAGGCGCGACAGGTATCTACGAGCAGTACTTC	CASSQGATGIYEQYF
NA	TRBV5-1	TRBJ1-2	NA	TGCGCCAGCAGCCCCGAGCCAGGGGAAGTAGGCTACACCTTC	CASSPEPGEVGYTF
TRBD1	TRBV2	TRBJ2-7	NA	TGTGCCAGCAGTGAAAGCGGGACAGGGGTCGGCGAGCAGTACTTC	CASSESGTGVGEQYF
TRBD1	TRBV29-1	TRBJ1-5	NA	TGCAGCGTCGGACAGGGGAATCAGCCCCAGCATTTT	CSVGQGNQPQHF
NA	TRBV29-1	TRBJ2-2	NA	TGCAGCGTTGAAGAAGGGGGGGCTAGCCACACCGGGGAGCTGTTTTTT	CSVEEGGASHTGELFF
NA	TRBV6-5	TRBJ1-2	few	TGTGCCAGCAGTGCCCGACAGGTTGGCTATGGCTACACCTTC	CASSARQVGYGYTF
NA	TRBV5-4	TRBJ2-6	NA	TGTGCCAGCAGCTTGGTGGCAGGAGGTGCTGGGGCCAACGTCCTGACTTTC	CASSLVAGGAGANVLTF
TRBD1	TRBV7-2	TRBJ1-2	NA	TGTGCCAGCAGCTTAAACACCCCGGGACAGGGGTATGGCTACACCTTC	CASSLNTPGQGYGYTF